This paragraph covers one T cell receptor (beta chain) sequence. What it binds is not known. Trimming took off 1 base at V and 1 base at J, with 4 bases between the two ends. The CDR3 is made up of 12 amino acids. From germline, CDR1 is DFQATT and CDR2 SNEGSKA (reference sequence). The data belong to a study of CD8 T cells in Susac syndrome. Sequencing of TCR beta was performed on blood CD8+ and CD4+ T cells. In contrast to the negatively isolated CD8+ and CD4+ T cells, TEMRA cells were FACS-enriched. Broader study findings: The study's TCR sequencing and HLA analysis drew on a certain number of individuals. That number was acknowledged as relatively small.

An amount of RNA that ranged from roughly 0.45 to 1 ug was reverse transcribed with random hexamers. An immunoSEQ multiplex PCR generated amplified TCR beta CDR3 products spanning 54 Vbeta and 13 Jbeta. TCRdb reanalysed the immunoSEQ multiplex PCR reads using MiXCR and keeps one entry per CDR3 protein. This sample has about 130,000 distinct CDR3 sequences, with 91% found just once. Sequenced: CD8+ T cells from PBMCs. This chain connects TRBV20-1 to TRBJ2-5; D gene unclear. The clonotype was recovered from a human donor with multiple sclerosis. The chain's CDR3 is CSARAGQETQYF. The CDR3 region has the DNA TGCAGTGCTAGAGCGGGCCAAGAGACCCAGTACTTC.